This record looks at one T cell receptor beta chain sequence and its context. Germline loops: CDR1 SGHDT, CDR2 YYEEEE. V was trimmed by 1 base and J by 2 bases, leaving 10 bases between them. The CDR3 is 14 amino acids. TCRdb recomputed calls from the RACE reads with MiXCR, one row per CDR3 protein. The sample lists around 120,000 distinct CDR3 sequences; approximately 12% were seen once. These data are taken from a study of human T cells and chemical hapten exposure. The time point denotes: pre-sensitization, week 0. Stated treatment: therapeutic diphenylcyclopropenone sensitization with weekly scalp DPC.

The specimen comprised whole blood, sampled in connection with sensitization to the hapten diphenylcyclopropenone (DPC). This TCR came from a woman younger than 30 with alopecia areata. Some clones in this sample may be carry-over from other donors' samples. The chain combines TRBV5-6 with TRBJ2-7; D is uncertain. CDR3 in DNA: TGTGCCAGCAGCTTGCCCGGCGGACCCTACGAGCAGTACTTC. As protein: CASSLPGGPYEQYF.